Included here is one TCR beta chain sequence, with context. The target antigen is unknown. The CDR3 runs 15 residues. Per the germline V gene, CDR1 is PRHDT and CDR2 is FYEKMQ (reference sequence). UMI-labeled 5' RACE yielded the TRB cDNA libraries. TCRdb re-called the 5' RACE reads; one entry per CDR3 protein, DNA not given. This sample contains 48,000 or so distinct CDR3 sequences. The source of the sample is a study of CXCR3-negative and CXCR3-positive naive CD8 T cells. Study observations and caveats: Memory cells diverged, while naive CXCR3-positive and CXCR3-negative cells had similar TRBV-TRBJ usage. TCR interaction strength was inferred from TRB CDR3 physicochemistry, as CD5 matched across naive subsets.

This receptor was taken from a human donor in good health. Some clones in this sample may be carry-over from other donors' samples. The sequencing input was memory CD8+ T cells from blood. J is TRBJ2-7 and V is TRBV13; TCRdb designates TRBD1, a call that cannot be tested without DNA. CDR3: CASNSPGQRPYEQYF.